The 25 T cell receptor beta chains below all came from one sample that was sequenced in a study of shared clonotypes between healthy human individuals. Here immunoSEQ multiplex PCR was the method, and the copy in TCRdb shows in-frame clones only, minus some. The sample holds approximately 500,000 clones, around 73% seen once. Sequenced sample: PBMCs. All receptors derive from a middle-aged woman in good health. Some clones in this sample may be carry-over from other donors' samples.

This chain connects TRBV19 to TRBJ1-4, with D perhaps TRBD1 (5 bases). The CDR3 loop spans 16 amino acids. The V end lost 3 bases, the J end lost 7 bases, and 18 bases lay between the germline ends. CDR1 LNHDA and CDR2 SQIVND come from the germline V gene (reference sequence). The CDR3 DNA reads TGTGCCAGTAGTATCAAATCAGGGATCTTTAGTGAAAAACTGTTTTTT. Its translation: CASSIKSGIFSEKLFF.

The chain combines TRBV19 with TRBJ1-4, with unresolved D. V was trimmed by 6 bases and J by 0 bases, leaving 8 bases between them. The length of the CDR3 is 14 residues. CDR1 LNHDA and CDR2 SQIVND come from the germline V gene (reference sequence). The chain's CDR3 is CASRREPTNEKLFF. The CDR3 nucleotides are TGTGCCAGTAGAAGGGAGCCAACTAATGAAAAACTGTTTTTT.

V is TRBV7-2 and J is TRBJ2-7; either TRBD1 or TRBD2 may supply D (5 bases each). The V end lost 1 base, the J end lost 7 bases, and 17 bases lay between the germline ends. The germline V gene has CDR1 SGHTA and CDR2 FQGNSA. The CDR3 is 15 residues long. As DNA, the CDR3 is TGTGCCAGCAGCTTAGAGGGAGTAACAGGTGGGGAGCAGTACTTC. Protein: CASSLEGVTGGEQYF.

This clone was recorded once. This rearrangement joins TRBV27 to TRBJ2-5; no definite D call. The CDR3 covers 13 residues. CDR1 and CDR2 from the germline V gene are MNHEY and SMNVEV (reference sequence). The V and J ends lost 5 bases and 0 bases respectively, with 7 bases between them. The CDR3 DNA follows: TGTGCCAGCAGTCAGCTCAACCAAGAGACCCAGTACTTC. Protein product: CASSQLNQETQYF.

The chain is built from TRBV19 and TRBJ1-2; D ambiguous. The germline V gene has CDR1 LNHDA and CDR2 SQIVND (reference sequence). Trimming took 5 bases from V and 2 from J, leaving 6 bases between them. The CDR3 has 12 residues. This CDR3 reads CASSWQNYGYTF. The CDR3 DNA is TGTGCCAGTAGTTGGCAGAACTATGGCTACACCTTC.

The J gene is TRBJ2-1, the V gene TRBV18, with 7 bases identical to TRBD2. CDR1 and CDR2 from the germline V gene are KGHSH and LQKENI. The CDR3 runs to 16 residues. Trimming at V came to 1 base and at J to 5 bases, leaving 8 bases not matched to a gene. CDR3 DNA: TGTGCCAGCTCACCACGGCCTAGCGGAACGCACAATGAGCAGTTCTTC. Residues: CASSPRPSGTHNEQFF.

The V gene is TRBV28, the J gene TRBJ2-7, with D maybe TRBD2 (7 bases). V was shortened by 2 bases and J by 1 base, with 9 bases between the two germline ends. This CDR3 has 14 amino acids. CDR1 and CDR2 (germline): MDHEN, SYDVKM. CDR3 residues: CASSLGRGSYEQYF. In nucleotides, the CDR3 is TGTGCCAGCAGTTTAGGGAGGGGGTCCTACGAGCAGTACTTC.

The chain employs TRBV30 and TRBJ2-5, with D tentatively TRBD2 (5 bases). The ends were cut back, 1 base at V and 0 bases at J, with 6 bases in the middle. The CDR3 contains 13 residues. The germline V gene has CDR1 GTSNPN and CDR2 SVGIG (reference sequence). The CDR3 region has the DNA TGTGCCTGGAGTGGCGGGCACCAAGAGACCCAGTACTTC. Translating it yields CAWSGGHQETQYF.

V gene TRBV4-2 combines with J gene TRBJ2-2, with 12 bases lining up with TRBD2. The CDR3 runs to 16 residues. V shed 4 bases and J 6 bases; nucleotides not matched to a gene: 6. The V gene's germline CDR1 is LGHNA and CDR2 YNFKEQ. Here the CDR3 reads CASSPTSGSIAGELFF. CDR3 bases: TGTGCCAGCAGCCCGACTAGCGGGAGTATCGCCGGGGAGCTGTTTTTT.

This chain links TRBV11-2 with TRBJ2-1; the D is unclear. The CDR3 has 16 amino acids. Germline CDR1 and CDR2: SGHAT and FQNNGV. V shed 0 bases and J shed 5 bases, with 14 bases lying between them. CDR3 loop: CASSLDGNGPHNEQFF. CDR3 sequence (DNA): TGTGCCAGCAGCTTAGATGGGAACGGCCCCCACAATGAGCAGTTCTTC.

V gene TRBV7-6 combines with J gene TRBJ2-7; D unresolved. V dropped 3 bases and J dropped 3 bases, with 3 bases sitting between them. The CDR3 runs to 11 residues. From germline, CDR1 is SGHVS and CDR2 FNYEAQ. CDR3: CASSFFYEQYF. The DNA for the CDR3 is TGTGCCAGCAGCTTTTTCTACGAGCAGTACTTC. Full variable domain (missing parts from reference TRBV7-6 and TRBJ2-7): GAGVSQSPRYKVTKRGQDVALRCDPISGHVSLYWYRQALGQGPEFLTYFNYEAQQDKSGLPNDRFSAERPEGSISTLTIQRTEQRDSAMYRCASSFFYEQYFGPGTRLTVT.

This chain joins TRBV10-3 and TRBJ2-1; D possibly corresponds to TRBD2 (6 bases). The CDR3 length is 13 residues. Trimming shortened V by 6 bases and J by 5 bases, and 11 bases separated the two germline ends. CDR1 is ENHRY and CDR2 is SYGVKD in the germline V gene. CDR3 DNA: TGTGCCATCAGCCAGGGACTCAACAATGAGCAGTTCTTC. Translated: CAISQGLNNEQFF.

This clone was seen a few times. The chain joins TRBV5-1 to TRBJ2-7; a weak D match, TRBD1 (6 bases). V gave up 8 bases and J gave up 4 bases, with 13 bases separating them. This CDR3 contains 12 residues. Germline V gene sequence: CDR1 SGHRS, CDR2 YFSETQ. As DNA, the CDR3 is TGCGCCAGTACGAGTCAGGGGTACGAGCAGTACTTC. This codes for CASTSQGYEQYF.

The V call is TRBV4-1, the J call TRBJ1-5, with TRBD1 matching 9 bases. Germline CDR1 is MGHRA and CDR2 is YSYEKL. The CDR3 has 16 residues. V lost 4 bases, J lost 7 bases, and 11 bases stayed unmatched. Here the CDR3 reads CASSLKQGAGGQPQHF. The CDR3 nucleotides read TGCGCCAGCAGCCTTAAACAGGGGGCTGGAGGGCAGCCCCAGCATTTT.

The chain joins TRBV7-2 to TRBJ1-6; D uncertain. Trimming took off 5 bases at V and 14 bases at J, with 10 bases between the two ends. From germline, CDR1 is SGHTA and CDR2 FQGNSA. CDR3 length equals 11 residues. The CDR3 protein is CASSASMSLHF. CDR3 nucleotide sequence: TGTGCCAGCAGCGCTAGTATGTCCCTCCACTTT.

The rearrangement links TRBV27 to TRBJ2-3, with D tentatively TRBD1 (6 bases). Trimming pared 2 bases from V and 10 bases from J, leaving 16 bases between. Germline V gives CDR1 MNHEY, CDR2 SMNVEV (reference sequence). The CDR3 totals 14 residues. The DNA of the CDR3 is TGTGCCAGCAGTTTAACACAGGGAGTCAGCGCGCAGTATTTT. The encoded protein is CASSLTQGVSAQYF.

Concerning this clone: At one boundary the junction diverges from the germline segment, which might be a read error. This rearrangement joins TRBV7-7 to TRBJ2-3, with TRBD2 matching 12 bases. Per the germline V gene, CDR1 is SSHAT and CDR2 is FNYEAQ (reference sequence). The CDR3 length is 16 residues. CDR3 region: CASSPTTSGGRDTQYF. CDR3 nucleotides: TGTGCTAGCAGTCCGACGACTAGCGGGGGCCGGGATACGCAGTATTTT. Full variable domain (rest looked up from reference TRBV7-7 and TRBJ2-3): GAGVSQSPRYKVTKRGQDVTLRCDPISSHATLYWYQQALGQGPEFLTYFNYEAQPDKSGLPSDRFSAERPEGSISTLTIQRTEQRDSAMYRCASSPTTSGGRDTQYFGPGTRLTVL.

This clone has at least ten counts. The chain links TRBV9 to TRBJ2-5; D is uncertain. Germline CDR1 and CDR2: SGDLS and YYNGEE. CDR3 length: 12 amino acids. Trimming took off 0 bases at V and 4 bases at J, with 4 bases between the two ends. Here the CDR3 reads CASSVEGETQYF. The CDR3 nucleotides are TGTGCCAGCAGCGTAGAGGGAGAGACCCAGTACTTC.

V is TRBV6-1 and J is TRBJ2-1; TRBD2 matches 10 bases. This CDR3 region has 15 residues. CDR1 and CDR2 from the germline V gene are MNHNS and SASEGT. V shed 1 base, J shed 8 bases, and the junction held 5 bases outside the gene matches. CDR3 region: CASSEEAGGPYEQFF. DNA for the CDR3: TGTGCCAGCAGTGAAGAAGCGGGAGGGCCCTATGAGCAGTTCTTC.

V usage is TRBV19 and J usage is TRBJ1-2; TRBD1 aligns across 8 bases. Trimming took 3 bases from V and 3 from J; bases not matched to a gene: 3. CDR1 and CDR2 from the germline V gene are LNHDA and SQIVND (reference sequence). The CDR3 runs 14 residues. The CDR3 sequence is CASSMGTGHYGYTF. CDR3 DNA: TGTGCCAGTAGTATGGGGACAGGTCACTATGGCTACACCTTC.

This clone is a singleton in its sample. The rearrangement links TRBV5-4 to TRBJ2-1, with 10 bases that match TRBD2. After removal of 1 base from V and 9 bases from J, the junction contained 4 bases not matched to a gene. This CDR3 is 14 amino acids long. Germline assignment: CDR1 SGHNT and CDR2 YYREEE (reference sequence). This chain's CDR3 is CASSLSGRGGEQFF. CDR3 nucleotides: TGTGCCAGCAGCTTGAGCGGGAGGGGGGGTGAGCAGTTCTTC.

A few counts support this clone. This chain uses TRBV6-4 with TRBJ2-3; 10 bases agree with TRBD2. J gave up 0 bases and V 3 bases, and 3 bases lay outside the gene matches. Germline assignment: CDR1 MRHNA and CDR2 SNTAGT. The CDR3 loop spans 16 amino acids. Here the CDR3 reads CASSEASGGSTDTQYF. CDR3 DNA: TGTGCCAGCAGTGAGGCTAGCGGGGGAAGCACAGATACGCAGTATTTT.

The V and J genes are TRBV7-6 and TRBJ2-1, with D perhaps TRBD1 (6 bases). Trimming removed 5 bases at V and 5 bases at J, with 13 bases between. From germline, CDR1 is SGHVS and CDR2 FNYEAQ. This CDR3 spans 14 amino acids. CDR3: CASSQSGTNNEQFF. The CDR3 DNA is TGTGCCAGCAGCCAATCCGGGACAAACAATGAGCAGTTCTTC.

This chain connects TRBV11-2 to TRBJ1-2; perhaps TRBD1 as D (5 bases). Germline loops: CDR1 SGHAT, CDR2 FQNNGV. V was pared by 5 bases and J by 5 bases, with 18 bases between. The CDR3 sequence is 15 residues long. CDR3: CASSPILGATYGYTF. CDR3 nucleotide sequence: TGTGCCAGCAGCCCTATCCTAGGGGCAACTTATGGCTACACCTTC.

In DNA, the CDR3 is TGTGCCAGCAGCTTATTGGTAGGGGAAGCTTTCTTT. This sequence encodes CASSLLVGEAFF. The chain joins TRBV7-2 to TRBJ1-1; no firm D call. From germline, CDR1 is SGHTA and CDR2 FQGNSA. Trimming took 2 bases from V and 8 from J, leaving 9 bases between them. The CDR3 is 12 amino acids. The entire variable domain, with the rest obtained from reference TRBV7-2 and TRBJ1-1, is as follows: GAGVSQSPSNKVTEKGKDVELRCDPISGHTALYWYRQSLGQGLEFLIYFQGNSAPDKSGLPSDRFSAERTGGSVSTLTIQRTQQEDSAVYLCASSLLVGEAFFGQGTRLTVV.